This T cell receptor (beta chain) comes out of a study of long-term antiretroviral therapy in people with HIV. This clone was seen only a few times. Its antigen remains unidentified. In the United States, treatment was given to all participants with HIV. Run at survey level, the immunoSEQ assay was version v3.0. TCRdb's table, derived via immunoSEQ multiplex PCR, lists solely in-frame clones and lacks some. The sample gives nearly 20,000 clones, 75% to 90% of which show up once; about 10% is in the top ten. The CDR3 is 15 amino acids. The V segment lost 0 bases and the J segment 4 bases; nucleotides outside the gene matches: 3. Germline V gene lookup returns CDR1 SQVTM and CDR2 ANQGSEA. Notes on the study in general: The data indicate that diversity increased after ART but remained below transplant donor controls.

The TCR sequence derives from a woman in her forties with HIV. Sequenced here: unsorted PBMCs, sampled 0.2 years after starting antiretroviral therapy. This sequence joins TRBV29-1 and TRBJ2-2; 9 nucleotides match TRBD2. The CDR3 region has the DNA TGCAGCGTTGAAGAAGGCGGGAGGGCCACCGGGGAGCTGTTTTTT. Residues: CSVEEGGRATGELFF.